The T cell receptor (beta chain) described here comes from a study of OX40 agonist ivuxolimab in advanced cancers. Study information: From 23 to 79 years was the age range, with a mean of 60 years, and over 80% were male.

The CDR3 consists of 15 residues. Trimming cost V 3 bases and J 1 base, with 12 bases left between them. Per germline, CDR1 SGHRS and CDR2 YFSETQ. The method was immunoSEQ multiplex PCR; TCRdb's version includes in-frame clones alone and lacks a portion of them. The sample yields 80,000 or so clones, roughly 89% seen once. The starting material was CD4+ or CD8+ T cells sorted from blood, obtained in a trial of the OX40 agonist ivuxolimab. The TCR was taken from an adult with an advanced solid tumor such as melanoma, head and neck, liver or kidney cancer. The rearrangement uses TRBV5-1 and TRBJ2-3; no clear D. CDR3 region: CASSSDPSGTDTQYF. CDR3 coding DNA: TGCGCCAGCAGCTCAGATCCCTCGGGCACAGATACGCAGTATTTT.